This T cell receptor beta chain was recovered during a study of TIL therapy for anti-PD-1-resistant metastatic lung cancer. Study outcomes and limitations: The cohort had more treatment-naive, never-smoker and oncogene-addicted patients than typical. Compared with baseline intratumoral T cells, expanded TIL cultures were more clonal and less diverse (roughly 6% vs 31%). Many TIL product clones were absent from baseline tumor, suggesting clonal contraction.

Indicated time point: pre-treatment sample, taken before nivolumab and TIL therapy. Most excised metastases sampled were pleural nodules or supraclavicular lymph nodes. This CDR3 has 17 residues. Per germline, CDR1 MNHNS and CDR2 SASEGT. Between the trimmed V and J ends, which lost 4 bases and 7 bases, there was a span of 20 bases. Sequencing used immunoSEQ v3. Method: immunoSEQ multiplex PCR; TCRdb's copy keeps in-frame clones and lacks some. The repertoire holds more than 90,000 clones, with just over 65% as singletons. Concerning this clone: Its antigen is unidentified.

This TCR was sampled from a person aged 25 to 85 with non-small cell lung cancer. The chain is built from TRBV6-1 and TRBJ1-6; D is undetermined. This specimen was tumor tissue, taken at baseline. The CDR3 sequence: CASSGAPGMGMNSPLHF. In nucleotides, the CDR3 is TGTGCCAGCAGTGGGGCTCCCGGGATGGGTATGAATTCACCCCTCCACTTT.